This T cell receptor (beta chain) originates from a study of cytomegalovirus exposure and HLA in healthy donors. The PCR contained 60 Vbeta and 13 Jbeta primers. TCRdb's table, derived via immunoSEQ multiplex PCR, lists solely in-frame clones and lacks some. The data contain around 38,000 clones, roughly 64% of them singletons. Regarding the study as a whole: Earlier analysis found most TCR beta V segments productive about 87% or about 30% of the time. Researchers reported that a few CMV-associated chains were confirmed in vitro as CMV antigen-specific. In a later analysis, TCR beta V- and J-gene trimming showed a link to a missense DCLRE1C variant. In a later analysis, common viral pathogens appeared linked to several of the most significant clusters.

Regarding this clone: Its specificity is unknown.

Trimming shortened V by 6 bases and J by 0 bases, and 13 bases separated the two germline ends. The length of the CDR3 is 15 residues. CDR1 and CDR2 (germline): SGHTA, FQGTGA. The source material was PBMCs. The chain recombines TRBV7-3 with TRBJ2-3, with D tentatively TRBD1 (6 bases). The TCR was taken from a man between 45 and 60 years old in good health and CMV-seropositive. CDR3 DNA sequence: TGTGCCAGCAGTCCGGACAGTGCTAGCACAGATACGCAGTATTTT. Translation: CASSPDSASTDTQYF.